This T cell receptor (beta chain) was sequenced during a study of CD8 T cells in ankylosing spondylitis. Each CDR3 protein is one row after TCRdb ran MiXCR on the 5' RACE reads. The repertoire holds roughly 440,000 distinct CDR3 sequences, 17% seen once, with approximately 0.93% in the top ten. The study's findings and limits: Within peripheral blood, clones linked to disease were CD8+ and relatively rare. Blood of patients with ankylosing spondylitis appeared to be characterized by a TCR beta motif of roughly eight highly homologous variants.

As to this clonotype: What it binds is unknown.

Germline V gives CDR1 KGHSH, CDR2 LQKENI. The CDR3 is 16 amino acids. V was clipped by 1 base and J by 0 bases, with 12 bases between them. This receptor was identified in a male donor with ankylosing spondylitis. The gene calls are TRBV18 and TRBJ1-1, with a tentative D call TRBD1 (5 bases). Sequencing used blood, either unsorted or a sorted T cell fraction (not recorded which). This CDR3 reads CASSPLEGRVNTEAFF. DNA for the CDR3: TGTGCCAGCTCACCACTGGAGGGGAGAGTGAACACTGAAGCTTTCTTT.